Included here is one TCR beta chain sequence, with context. Its antigen remains unidentified. No base qualities exist here, and no much larger clone lies one base off it. Reading the germline V gene gives CDR1 MNHEY and CDR2 SVGAGI. Counted from cysteine to phenylalanine, this CDR3 has 17 amino acids. Only the CDR3 DNA is retained, 51 bases long and in frame from the first base. Here V drops 0 bases and J drops 5 bases, and the junction holds 11 bases not matched to any gene. The roughly 39 donors, aged roughly 6 to 100 years, were systemically healthy Caucasian individuals from Russia. Each donor gave roughly 9 milliliters of peripheral blood, drawn into EDTA-treated Vacutainer tubes. PBMCs were isolated by Ficoll-Paque density-gradient centrifugation, with at least 7 million obtained per sample. Trizol reagent was used to extract total RNA from PBMCs, with at least 6 micrograms per sample. The percentages of naive CD45RAhigh/CD27high T cells were determined by flow cytometry on a PBMC aliquot from every donor.

This record belongs to a study of blood T cells in healthy people across ages (dated by TCRdb to about 2015). Concerning the study at large: Template switching captured roughly one uniquely barcoded TCR beta cDNA molecule per two T cells in model experiments. The study measured age-related changes in TCR beta repertoire diversity using deep sequencing normalized with unique cDNA molecular identifiers. Four age groups were formed from the donors: young (average 16 years), middle-aged (less than 40), aged (roughly 56) and long-lived (around 82). Donors of different ages were randomly distributed across sequencing lanes to avoid experimental bias. The study analyzed two additional independent replicas of 1 million unique cDNA reads from the same blood draw for two donors, one aged 18 to 30 and one aged 80 or older. What the work shows at the level of the full study, not this receptor alone: Observed TCR beta diversity correlated strongly with the percentage of naive T cells measured by flow cytometry. The CMV infection status of donors was not known, potentially confounding age-related changes in expanded clonotypes. Because profiling used bulk unsorted PBMCs, naive and antigen-experienced compartments could not be compared conclusively. Compared with the aged group, the long-lived group had more naive CD4+ T cells, fewer expanded clones and increased TCR diversity, a pattern suggesting age selection. Total diversity estimates from one million sequenced T cells were considered lower bounds and underestimates. As age increased, observed TCR beta diversity per million T cells dropped in a roughly linear way, and a significant reduction was already evident by age about 36.

Libraries were constructed by 5' RACE. Sequencer: Illumina HiSeq 2500. A second PCR of about 6 to 11 cycles was performed with a sample-barcoded 5' primer and a J-beta primer mix. A template-switch 5' adaptor carrying 12 random nucleotides introduced a unique molecular identifier onto each TCR beta cDNA molecule. Each sample yielded at least 2.5 million CDR3-containing paired-end reads. The Mint cDNA synthesis kit, primed by a TRBC-specific oligonucleotide, was used to synthesize first-strand cDNA from all RNA. After uracil-DNA glycosylase treatment, a first 18-cycle PCR used universal primers M1SS and BC2_uni_R on all cDNA. The paper's processing steps were these. For normalization, 1 million high-quality reads, each with a distinct molecular identifier, were randomly selected from each sample. Reads sharing molecular identifiers were discarded rather than binned into consensus sequences. MiTCR, run with a Q25 quality threshold and the strictest error-elimination algorithm, handled CDR3 identification, clonotype clustering and error correction. A nonparametric unseen species model using Euler transformation provided a lower-bound estimate of total TCR beta diversity. The public sequencing data were trimmed at Q25 with fastp and processed into clonotypes with MiXCR by TCRdb, which kept only in-frame beta chains. Rows are unified per CDR3 protein, each entry keeping the most common DNA and genes. V and J calls and clone size were set by TCRdb, not the authors. The sample includes over a million distinct CDR3 sequences, with under 55% observed a single time. The leading ten clones occupy approximately 17% of the sample.

This sequence uses TRBV6-5 and TRBJ2-5, and 8 junction bases match TRBD1. What was sequenced was blood. The source is a woman aged 55-70 years in good health. The CDR3 region: CASSYSFRDRGWETQYF. The DNA sequence follows: TGTGCCAGCAGTTACTCGTTTCGAGACAGGGGATGGGAGACCCAGTACTTC.